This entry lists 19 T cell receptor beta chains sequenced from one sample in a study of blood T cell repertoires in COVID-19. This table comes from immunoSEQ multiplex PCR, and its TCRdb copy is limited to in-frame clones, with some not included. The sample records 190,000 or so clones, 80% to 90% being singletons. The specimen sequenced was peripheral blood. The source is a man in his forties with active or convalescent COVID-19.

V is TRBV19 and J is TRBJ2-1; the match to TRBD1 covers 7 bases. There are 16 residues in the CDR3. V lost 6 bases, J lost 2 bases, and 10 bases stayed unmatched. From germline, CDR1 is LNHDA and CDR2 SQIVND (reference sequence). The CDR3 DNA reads TGTGCCAGTAGCCTGACAGGGAGAAACCCCTACAATGAGCAGTTCTTC. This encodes CASSLTGRNPYNEQFF.

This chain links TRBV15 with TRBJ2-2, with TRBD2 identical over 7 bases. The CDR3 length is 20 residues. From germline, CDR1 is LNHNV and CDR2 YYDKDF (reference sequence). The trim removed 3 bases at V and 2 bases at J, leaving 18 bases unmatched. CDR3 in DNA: TGTGCCACCAGCAGTCGGACCGCGCCCCCGGGGGGTCGCAACACCGGGGAGCTGTTTTTT. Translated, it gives CATSSRTAPPGGRNTGELFF.

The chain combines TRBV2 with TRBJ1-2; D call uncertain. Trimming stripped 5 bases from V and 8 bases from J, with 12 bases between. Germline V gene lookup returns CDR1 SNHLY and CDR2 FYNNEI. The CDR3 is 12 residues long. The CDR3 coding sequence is TGTGCCAGCAGTATAAGGGCGGGAGGCTACACCTTC. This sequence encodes CASSIRAGGYTF.

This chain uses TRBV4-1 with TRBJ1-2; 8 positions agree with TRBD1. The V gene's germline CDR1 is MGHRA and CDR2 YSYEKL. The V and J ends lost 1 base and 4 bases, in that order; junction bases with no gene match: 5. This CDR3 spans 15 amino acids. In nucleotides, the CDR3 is TGCGCCAGCAGCCAAGGGGCAGGGGGCCTCTATGGCTACACCTTC. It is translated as CASSQGAGGLYGYTF.

CDR3 in amino acids: CATSDTGVRNEQFF. The DNA for the CDR3 is TGTGCCACCAGTGATACGGGGGTAAGGAATGAGCAGTTCTTC. The chain links TRBV24-1 to TRBJ2-1; a possible D gene is TRBD2 (6 bases). The CDR3 extends over 14 amino acids. Germline loops: CDR1 KGHDR, CDR2 SFDVKD. Trimming stripped 3 bases from V and 7 bases from J, with 12 bases between.

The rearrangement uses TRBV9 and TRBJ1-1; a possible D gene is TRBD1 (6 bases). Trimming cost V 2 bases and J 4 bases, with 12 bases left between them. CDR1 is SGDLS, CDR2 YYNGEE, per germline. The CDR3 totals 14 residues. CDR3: CASSVGAGPTEAFF. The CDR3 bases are TGTGCCAGCAGCGTGGGGGCGGGTCCCACTGAAGCTTTCTTT. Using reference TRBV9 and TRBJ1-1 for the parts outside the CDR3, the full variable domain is DSGVTQTPKHLITATGQRVTLRCSPRSGDLSVYWYQQSLDQGLQFLIQYYNGEERAKGNILERFSAQQFPDLHSELNLSSLELGDSALYFCASSVGAGPTEAFFGQGTRLTVV.

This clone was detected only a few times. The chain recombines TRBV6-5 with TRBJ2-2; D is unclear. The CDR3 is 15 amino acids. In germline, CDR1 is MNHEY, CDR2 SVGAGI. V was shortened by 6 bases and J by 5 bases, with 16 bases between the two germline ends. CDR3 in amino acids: CASRSGAAGTGELFF. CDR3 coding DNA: TGTGCCAGCAGGAGTGGTGCAGCCGGGACCGGGGAGCTGTTTTTT.

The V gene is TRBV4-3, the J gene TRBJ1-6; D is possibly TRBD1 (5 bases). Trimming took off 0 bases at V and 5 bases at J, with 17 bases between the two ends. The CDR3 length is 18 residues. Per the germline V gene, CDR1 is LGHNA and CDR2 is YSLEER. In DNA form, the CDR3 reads TGCGCCAGCAGCCAAGACGGATCACGGGCAGGGAATAATTCACCCCTCCACTTT. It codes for CASSQDGSRAGNNSPLHF.

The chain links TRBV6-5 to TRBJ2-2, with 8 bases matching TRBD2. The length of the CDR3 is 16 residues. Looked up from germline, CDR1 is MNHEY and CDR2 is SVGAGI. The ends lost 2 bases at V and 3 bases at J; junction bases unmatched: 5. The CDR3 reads CASSYRGGVHTGELFF. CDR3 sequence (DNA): TGTGCCAGCAGTTACCGGGGGGGCGTTCACACCGGGGAGCTGTTTTTT.

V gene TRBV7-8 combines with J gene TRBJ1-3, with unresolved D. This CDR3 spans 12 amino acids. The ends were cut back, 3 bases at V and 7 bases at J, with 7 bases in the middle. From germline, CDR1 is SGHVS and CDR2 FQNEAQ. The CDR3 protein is CASSLEGNTIYF. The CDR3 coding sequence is TGTGCCAGCAGCTTGGAGGGTAACACCATATATTTT.

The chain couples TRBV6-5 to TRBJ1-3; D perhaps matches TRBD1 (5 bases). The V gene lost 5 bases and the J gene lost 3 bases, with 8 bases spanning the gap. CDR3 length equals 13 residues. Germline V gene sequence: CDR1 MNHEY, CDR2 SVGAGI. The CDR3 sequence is CASSRDSGNTIYF. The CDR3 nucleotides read TGTGCCAGCAGTCGAGACAGTGGAAACACCATATATTTT.

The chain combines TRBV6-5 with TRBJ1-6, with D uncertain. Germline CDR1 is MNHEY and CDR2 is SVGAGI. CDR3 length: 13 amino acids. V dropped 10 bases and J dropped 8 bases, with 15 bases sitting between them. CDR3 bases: TGTGCCATCAAAAAAGGGAGGGATTCACCCCTCCACTTT. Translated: CAIKKGRDSPLHF.

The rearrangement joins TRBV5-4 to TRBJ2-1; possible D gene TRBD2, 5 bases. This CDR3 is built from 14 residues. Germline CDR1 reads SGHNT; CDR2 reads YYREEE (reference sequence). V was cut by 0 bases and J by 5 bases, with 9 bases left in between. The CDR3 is CASSLVGGNNEQFF. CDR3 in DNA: TGTGCCAGCAGCTTGGTCGGAGGAAACAATGAGCAGTTCTTC. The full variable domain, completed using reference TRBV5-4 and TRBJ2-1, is ETGVTQSPTHLIKTRGQQVTLRCSSQSGHNTVSWYQQALGQGPQFIFQYYREEENGRGNFPPRFSGLQFPNYSSELNVNALELDDSALYLCASSLVGGNNEQFFGPGTRLTVL.

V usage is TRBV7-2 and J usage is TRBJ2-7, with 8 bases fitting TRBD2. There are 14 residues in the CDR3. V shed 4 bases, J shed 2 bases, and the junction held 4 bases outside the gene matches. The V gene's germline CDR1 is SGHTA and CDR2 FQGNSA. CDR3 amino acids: CASSSKRGPYEQYF. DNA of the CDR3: TGTGCCAGCAGCTCGAAGCGGGGGCCCTACGAGCAGTACTTC.

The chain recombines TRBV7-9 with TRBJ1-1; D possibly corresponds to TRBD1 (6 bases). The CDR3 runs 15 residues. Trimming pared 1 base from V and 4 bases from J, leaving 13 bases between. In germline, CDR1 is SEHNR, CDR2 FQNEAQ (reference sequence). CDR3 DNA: TGTGCCAGCAGCTTAGAAACAGGGATGGGCACTGAAGCTTTCTTT. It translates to CASSLETGMGTEAFF.

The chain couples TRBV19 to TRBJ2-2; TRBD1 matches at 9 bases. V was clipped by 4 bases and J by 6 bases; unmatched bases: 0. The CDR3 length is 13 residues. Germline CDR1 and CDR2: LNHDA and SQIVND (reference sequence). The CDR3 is CASSRTGAGELFF. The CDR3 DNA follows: TGTGCCAGTAGTAGGACAGGGGCCGGGGAGCTGTTTTTT.

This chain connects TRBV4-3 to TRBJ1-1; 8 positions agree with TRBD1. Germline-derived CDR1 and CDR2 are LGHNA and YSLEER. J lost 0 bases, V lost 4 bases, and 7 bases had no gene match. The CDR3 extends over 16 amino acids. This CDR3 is CASSRGDRGLNTEAFF. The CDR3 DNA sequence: TGCGCCAGCAGCCGGGGAGACAGGGGATTGAACACTGAAGCTTTCTTT.

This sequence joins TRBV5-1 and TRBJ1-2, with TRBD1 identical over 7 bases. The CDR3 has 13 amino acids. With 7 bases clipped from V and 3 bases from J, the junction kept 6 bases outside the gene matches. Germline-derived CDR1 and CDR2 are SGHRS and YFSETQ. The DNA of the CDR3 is TGCGCCAGCCGTACAGGGGACGACTATGGCTACACCTTC. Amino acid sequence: CASRTGDDYGYTF.

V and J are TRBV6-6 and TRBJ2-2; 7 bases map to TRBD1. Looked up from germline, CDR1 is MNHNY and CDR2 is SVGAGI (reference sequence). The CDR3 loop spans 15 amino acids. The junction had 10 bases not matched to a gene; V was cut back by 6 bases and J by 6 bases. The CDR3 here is CASRLITGDSGELFF. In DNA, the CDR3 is TGTGCCAGCAGGCTCATTACAGGGGATTCCGGGGAGCTGTTTTTT.